These 24 T cell receptor beta chains came from one sample sequenced in a study of blood T cell repertoires in COVID-19. Clones were sequenced by immunoSEQ multiplex PCR, and TCRdb holds only the in-frame ones, with some missing. The sample consists of roughly 250,000 clones, 70% to 90% of them appearing once. The sample was PBMCs or T cells enriched from blood (not recorded which). The receptors were sampled from a woman aged 40 to 50 with acute COVID-19.

The rearrangement uses TRBV10-2 and TRBJ1-3; possible D gene TRBD1, 6 bases. CDR3 length: 13 residues. V was pared by 7 bases and J by 2 bases, with 9 bases between. Germline CDR1 WSHSY, CDR2 SAAADI. CDR3 region: CASKGVAGNTIYF. The CDR3 DNA sequence: TGCGCCAGCAAGGGGGTTGCTGGAAACACCATATATTTT.

The rearrangement links TRBV2 to TRBJ2-2, with D uncertain. Germline V CDR1 and CDR2: SNHLY, FYNNEI. Trimming took 4 bases from V and 9 from J, leaving 6 bases between them. This CDR3 comprises 11 residues. In DNA form, the CDR3 reads TGTGCCAGCAGTGTACTTCGGGAGCTGTTTTTT. It codes for CASSVLRELFF.

The J gene is TRBJ2-5, the V gene TRBV10-3, with D perhaps matching TRBD2 (5 bases). CDR3 length: 15 amino acids. Germline CDR1 reads ENHRY; CDR2 reads SYGVKD. Trimming took 3 bases from V and 2 from J, leaving 13 bases between them. The CDR3 spells CAISEVPRRQETQYF. For the CDR3, the DNA is TGTGCCATCAGTGAAGTTCCGCGGAGGCAAGAGACCCAGTACTTC.

The genes are TRBV5-6 and TRBJ2-5; possible D gene TRBD2, 7 bases. The CDR3 has 14 residues. Trimming stripped 4 bases from V and 5 bases from J, with 15 bases between. Germline loops: CDR1 SGHDT, CDR2 YYEEEE. As DNA, the CDR3 is TGTGCCAGCAGCCCCCTCGGGGGGCGGGAGACCCAGTACTTC. Translation gives CASSPLGGRETQYF.

In this sample, this clone turned up once. The chain uses TRBV28 and TRBJ1-1, with a weak D call TRBD1 (6 bases). The length of the CDR3 is 12 residues. The germline gives CDR1 MDHEN, CDR2 SYDVKM. Trimming removed 7 bases at V and 4 bases at J, with 10 bases between. CDR3 in DNA: TGTGCCAGCAAGGCAGGGGCCACTGAAGCTTTCTTT. Its protein product is CASKAGATEAFF.

The J gene is TRBJ1-2, the V gene TRBV27, with D perhaps matching TRBD1 (5 bases). This CDR3 has 13 residues. CDR1 is MNHEY and CDR2 is SMNVEV in the germline V gene (reference sequence). Trimming cost V 4 bases and J 3 bases, with 9 bases left between them. The CDR3 DNA sequence: TGTGCCAGCAGTTGGACCAGGGACTATGGCTACACCTTC. It yields the protein CASSWTRDYGYTF.

The chain couples TRBV3-1 (or the pseudogene TRBV3-2) to TRBJ1-2; 11 bases are a match to TRBD1. Germline V gives CDR1 LGHDT, CDR2 YNNKEL (reference sequence). Trimming at V came to 3 bases and at J to 8 bases, leaving 8 bases not matched to a gene. The CDR3 is made up of 15 amino acids. CDR3 residues: CASSHGQGASSGYTF. The CDR3 nucleotides read TGTGCCAGCAGCCACGGACAGGGGGCGAGTAGCGGCTACACCTTC.

This clone was detected a few times. The V call is TRBV15, the J call TRBJ2-1, with D maybe TRBD2 (6 bases). Trimming removed 0 bases from V and 5 bases from J, with 20 bases in between. This CDR3 is 18 amino acids long. Germline V CDR1 and CDR2: LNHNV, YYDKDF (reference sequence). Here the CDR3 reads CATSRDKFRDLTDNEQFF. The CDR3 DNA follows: TGTGCCACCAGCAGAGACAAGTTCCGGGACTTAACCGACAATGAGCAGTTCTTC.

This rearrangement joins TRBV24-1 to TRBJ1-2; D gene unclear. The CDR3 covers 14 residues. The germline V gene encodes CDR1 KGHDR and CDR2 SFDVKD. V lost 7 bases to trimming and J lost 10 bases, with 21 bases between them. The CDR3 region has the DNA TGTGCCACCAGCTCAAACCCCCCCAGACTACACTACACCTTC. It translates to CATSSNPPRLHYTF.

The CDR3 region has the DNA TGTGCCAGCAGGGCCGGGACAGGGGGTTACAATGAGCAGTTCTTC. It codes for CASRAGTGGYNEQFF. The rearrangement joins TRBV2 to TRBJ2-1, with 11 nucleotides matching TRBD1. Germline V lookup: CDR1 SNHLY, CDR2 FYNNEI. V dropped 6 bases and J dropped 4; count of bases not matched to a gene: 5. This CDR3 contains 15 residues.

This chain uses TRBV6-5 with TRBJ1-1, with unresolved D. Between the trimmed V and J ends, which lost 7 bases and 3 bases, there was a span of 6 bases. CDR1 and CDR2 (germline): MNHEY, SVGAGI. The CDR3 has 11 residues. For the CDR3, the DNA is TGTGCCAGCAAACTGTACACTGAAGCTTTCTTT. Its translation: CASKLYTEAFF.

This chain joins TRBV7-2 and TRBJ2-5; weak D call: TRBD2 (6 bases). Germline lookup yields CDR1 SGHTA and CDR2 FQGNSA. CDR3 size: 13 residues. Trimming shortened V by 7 bases and J by 5 bases, and 14 bases separated the two germline ends. The CDR3 sequence: CASNIYRGETQYF. As DNA, the CDR3 is TGTGCCAGCAATATATATCGGGGGGAGACCCAGTACTTC.

The chain joins TRBV5-1 to TRBJ2-2; weak D call: TRBD2 (6 bases). V dropped 1 base and J dropped 1 base, with 17 bases sitting between them. The CDR3 has 18 residues. CDR1 and CDR2 from the germline V gene are SGHRS and YFSETQ. The CDR3 here is CASSLYDRLAENTGELFF. The CDR3, as DNA: TGCGCCAGCAGCTTGTACGATAGATTAGCGGAGAACACCGGGGAGCTGTTTTTT.

This clone appeared a few times. V and J are TRBV7-2 and TRBJ1-5, with D hard to call. The CDR3 has 16 amino acids. V was clipped by 0 bases and J by 2 bases, with 11 bases between them. In germline, CDR1 is SGHTA, CDR2 FQGNSA. For the CDR3, the DNA is TGTGCCAGCAGCTTAGCTTCTTGGCCAGGCAATCAGCCCCAGCATTTT. It yields the protein CASSLASWPGNQPQHF.

The chain combines TRBV19 with TRBJ2-1; a weak D match, TRBD1 (5 bases). Germline values: CDR1 LNHDA, CDR2 SQIVND (reference sequence). CDR3 length equals 15 residues. V lost 1 base to trimming and J lost 8 bases, with 15 bases between them. This chain's CDR3 is CASSIGGLIGDEQFF. As DNA, the CDR3 is TGTGCCAGTAGTATAGGGGGCCTAATAGGCGATGAGCAGTTCTTC.

The chain is built from TRBV19 and TRBJ2-5, with 9 positions matching TRBD1. The CDR3 contains 14 residues. Germline CDR1 reads LNHDA; CDR2 reads SQIVND (reference sequence). The J segment lost 5 bases and the V segment lost 6 bases, leaving 7 bases of the junction unmatched. CDR3 nucleotide sequence: TGTGCCAGTAGCACAAACAGGGGGCGGGAGACCCAGTACTTC. This gives the protein CASSTNRGRETQYF.

V is TRBV5-1 and J is TRBJ1-4; the match to TRBD1 covers 7 bases. The length of the CDR3 is 15 residues. The J segment lost 0 bases and the V segment lost 4 bases, leaving 3 bases of the junction unmatched. In germline, CDR1 is SGHRS, CDR2 YFSETQ. CDR3 DNA: TGCGCCAGCAGCCCCGGACAGGCAACTAATGAAAAACTGTTTTTT. It codes for CASSPGQATNEKLFF.

The chain couples TRBV18 to TRBJ2-1; a weak D match, TRBD2 (5 bases). The germline V gene encodes CDR1 KGHSH and CDR2 LQKENI. The CDR3 sequence is 13 residues long. Trimming cost V 1 base and J 11 bases, with 12 bases left between them. CDR3 nucleotide sequence: TGTGCCAGCTCACCACTTGGACTCGCAAAGCAGTTCTTC. This translates into CASSPLGLAKQFF. Filled out from reference TRBV18 and TRBJ2-1, the complete variable domain reads NAGVMQNPRHLVRRRGQEARLRCSPMKGHSHVYWYRQLPEEGLKFMVYLQKENIIDESGMPKERFSAEFPKEGPSILRIQQVVRGDSAAYFCASSPLGLAKQFFGPGTRLTVL.

Here the CDR3 DNA reads TGTGCCAGTAGTGAACAGGGGGCGCGCTACGAGCAGTACTTC. This codes for CASSEQGARYEQYF. The chain carries TRBV19 and TRBJ2-7; 9 nucleotides agree with TRBD1. The CDR3 totals 14 residues. V shed 5 bases and J 3 bases; nucleotides not matched to a gene: 5. CDR1 is LNHDA, CDR2 SQIVND, per germline (reference sequence).

J is TRBJ2-2 and V is TRBV20-1; 8 positions agree with TRBD1. With V trimmed by 3 bases and J by 7 bases, 13 bases remained unmatched. Germline CDR1 is DFQATT and CDR2 is SNEGSKA (reference sequence). The CDR3 loop spans 16 amino acids. This CDR3 is CSASPVRQGLIGELFF. The DNA for the CDR3 is TGCAGTGCTAGTCCCGTGAGACAGGGGTTAATCGGGGAGCTGTTTTTT.

The gene calls are TRBV7-9 and TRBJ2-3; D is ambiguous. The germline V gene encodes CDR1 SEHNR and CDR2 FQNEAQ (reference sequence). The CDR3 is 17 amino acids. The V gene lost 4 bases and the J gene lost 2 bases, with 19 bases spanning the gap. The DNA for the CDR3 is TGTGCCAGCAGCTCTCTTGGGCCCCGCTTATTCACAGATACGCAGTATTTT. Amino acids: CASSSLGPRLFTDTQYF.

The chain has TRBV2 and TRBJ1-1; 8 bases are shared with TRBD1. Germline CDR1 SNHLY, CDR2 FYNNEI. With 6 bases clipped from V and 2 bases from J, the junction kept 2 bases outside the gene matches. This CDR3 is built from 13 residues. CDR3: CASRGQVNTEAFF. The CDR3 coding sequence is TGTGCCAGCAGGGGACAGGTAAACACTGAAGCTTTCTTT.

The chain carries TRBV13 and TRBJ1-2; D is ambiguous. V lost 2 bases, J lost 6 bases, and 13 bases lay in between. Germline V gene data show CDR1 as PRHDT and CDR2 as FYEKMQ (reference sequence). The CDR3 totals 14 residues. CDR3 in amino acids: CASSLQNRRDGYTF. CDR3 DNA sequence: TGTGCCAGCAGCTTACAAAATCGGAGAGATGGCTACACCTTC. Variable domain in full (rest from reference TRBV13 and TRBJ1-2): AAGVIQSPRHLIKEKRETATLKCYPIPRHDTVYWYQQGPGQDPQFLISFYEKMQSDKGSIPDRFSAQQFSDYHSELNMSSLELGDSALYFCASSLQNRRDGYTFGSGTRLTVV.

J is TRBJ2-7 and V is TRBV10-1, with TRBD1 identical over 7 bases. Trimming removed 2 bases from V and 6 bases from J; junction bases left unmatched: 7. The CDR3 is made up of 14 amino acids. Germline-derived CDR1 and CDR2 are WNHNN and SYGVQD (reference sequence). This CDR3 is CASSEDRAAVEQYF. CDR3 DNA: TGCGCCAGCAGTGAGGACAGGGCGGCCGTCGAGCAGTACTTC.